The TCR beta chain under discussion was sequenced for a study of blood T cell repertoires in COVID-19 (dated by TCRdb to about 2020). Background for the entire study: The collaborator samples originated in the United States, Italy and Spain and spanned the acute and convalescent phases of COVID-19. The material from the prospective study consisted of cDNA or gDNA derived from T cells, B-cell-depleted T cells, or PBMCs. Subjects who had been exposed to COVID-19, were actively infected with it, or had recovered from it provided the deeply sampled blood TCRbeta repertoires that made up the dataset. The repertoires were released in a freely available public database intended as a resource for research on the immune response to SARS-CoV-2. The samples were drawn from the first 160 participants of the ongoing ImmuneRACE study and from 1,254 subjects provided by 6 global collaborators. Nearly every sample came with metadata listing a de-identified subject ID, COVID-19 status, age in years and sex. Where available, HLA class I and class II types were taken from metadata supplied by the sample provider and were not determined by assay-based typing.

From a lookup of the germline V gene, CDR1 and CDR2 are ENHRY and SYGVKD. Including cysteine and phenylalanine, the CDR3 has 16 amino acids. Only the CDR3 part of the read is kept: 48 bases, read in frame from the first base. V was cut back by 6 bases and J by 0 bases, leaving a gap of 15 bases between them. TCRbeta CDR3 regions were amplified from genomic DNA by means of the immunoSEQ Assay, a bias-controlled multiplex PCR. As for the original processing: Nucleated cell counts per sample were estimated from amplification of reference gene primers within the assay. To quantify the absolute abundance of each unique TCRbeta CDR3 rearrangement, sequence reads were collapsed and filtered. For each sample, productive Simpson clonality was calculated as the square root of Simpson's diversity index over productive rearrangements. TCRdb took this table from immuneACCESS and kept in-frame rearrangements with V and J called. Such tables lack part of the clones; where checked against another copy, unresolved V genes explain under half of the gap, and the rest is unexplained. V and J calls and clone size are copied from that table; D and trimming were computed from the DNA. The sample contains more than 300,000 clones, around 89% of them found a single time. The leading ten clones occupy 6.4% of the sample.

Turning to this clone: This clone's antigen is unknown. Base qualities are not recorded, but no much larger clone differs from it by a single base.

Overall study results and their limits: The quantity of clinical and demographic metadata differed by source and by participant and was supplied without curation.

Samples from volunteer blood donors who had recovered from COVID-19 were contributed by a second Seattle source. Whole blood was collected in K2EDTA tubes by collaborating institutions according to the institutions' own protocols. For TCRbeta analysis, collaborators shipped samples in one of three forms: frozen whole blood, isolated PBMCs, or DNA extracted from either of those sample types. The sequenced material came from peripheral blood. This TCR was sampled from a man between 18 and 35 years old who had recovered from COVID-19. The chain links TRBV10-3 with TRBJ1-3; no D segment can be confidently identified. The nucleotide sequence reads TGTGCCATCAGCAACGGGGTAGGGTCCTCTGGAAACACCATATATTTT. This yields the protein CAISNGVGSSGNTIYF.